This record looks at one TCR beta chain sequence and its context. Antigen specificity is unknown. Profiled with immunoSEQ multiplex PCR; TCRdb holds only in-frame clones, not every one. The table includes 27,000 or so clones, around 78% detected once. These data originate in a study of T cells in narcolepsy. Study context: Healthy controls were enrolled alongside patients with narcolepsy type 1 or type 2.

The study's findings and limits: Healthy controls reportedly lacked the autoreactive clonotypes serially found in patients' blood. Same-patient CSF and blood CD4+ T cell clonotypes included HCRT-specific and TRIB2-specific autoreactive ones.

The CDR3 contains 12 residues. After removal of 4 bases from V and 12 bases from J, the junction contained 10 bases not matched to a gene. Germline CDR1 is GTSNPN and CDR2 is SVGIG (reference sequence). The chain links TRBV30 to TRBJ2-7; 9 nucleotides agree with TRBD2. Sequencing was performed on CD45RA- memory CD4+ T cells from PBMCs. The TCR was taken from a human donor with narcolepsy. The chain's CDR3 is CAWKSGAGGTYF. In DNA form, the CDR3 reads TGTGCCTGGAAGAGCGGGGCGGGGGGGACGTACTTC. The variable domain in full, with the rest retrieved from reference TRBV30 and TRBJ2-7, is SQTIHQWPATLVQPVGSPLSLECTVEGTSNPNLYWYRQAAGRGLQLLFYSVGIGQISSEVPQNLSASRPQDRQFILSSKKLLLSDSGFYLCAWKSGAGGTYFGPGTRLTVT.